This is a list of T cell receptor beta chains from one sample in a study of blood T cell repertoires in COVID-19. The method was immunoSEQ multiplex PCR; TCRdb's version includes in-frame clones alone and lacks a portion of them. The sample holds fewer than 65,000 clones, approximately 90% seen once. Sequencing was done on a sample of peripheral blood. These receptors all come from a woman aged 55-70 years with COVID-19, enrolled during active disease. Each CDR3 is given with its conserved first and last residue. D genes are given only for firm matches. The size entry is marked missing in some rows and otherwise reads once, few, many or a size class.

j_call v_call clone_size d_call cdr3_aa cdr3_nt
TRBJ1-5 TRBV24-1 . . CATSAPQGGTGNQPQHF TGTGCCACCAGTGCTCCACAGGGCGGCACGGGCAATCAGCCCCAGCATTTT
TRBJ1-3 TRBV29-1 . TRBD1 CSAYRGSSSGNTIYF TGCAGCGCTTACAGGGGATCGAGCTCTGGAAACACCATATATTTT
TRBJ1-5 TRBV6-5 . . CASSSGGGGQPQHF TGTGCCAGCAGTTCCGGGGGGGGAGGACAGCCCCAGCATTTT
TRBJ1-2 TRBV2 . . CASSHQEDSLYGYTF TGTGCCAGCAGTCATCAAGAGGACAGTTTATATGGCTACACCTTC
TRBJ2-7 TRBV9 . TRBD2 CASSVGPGLAGETREQYF TGTGCCAGCAGCGTTGGACCGGGACTAGCGGGAGAGACTCGCGAGCAGTACTTC
TRBJ2-7 TRBV25-1 . TRBD1 CASSTGWSYEQYF TGTGCCAGCTCGACAGGGTGGTCCTACGAGCAGTACTTC
TRBJ1-2 TRBV21-1 . . CASSFLDRAEGYTF TGTGCCAGCAGCTTCTTGGACAGGGCCGAGGGCTACACCTTC
TRBJ2-3 TRBV27 . TRBD1 CASRGQGSSDTQYF TGTGCCAGCAGAGGACAGGGGTCATCAGATACGCAGTATTTT
TRBJ2-3 TRBV11-3 . TRBD2 CASSFRAGGPFPDTQYF TGTGCCAGCAGCTTCCGGGCGGGAGGGCCTTTCCCAGATACGCAGTATTTT
TRBJ1-2 TRBV19 once . CASRTTGTGYTF TGTGCCAGTAGGACGACTGGAACCGGCTACACCTTC
TRBJ1-5 TRBV7-2 . . CASSLGGGWSNQPQHF TGTGCCAGCAGCCTAGGTGGGGGCTGGAGCAATCAGCCCCAGCATTTT
TRBJ2-7 TRBV5-1 . . CATQTPGSYEQYF TGCGCCACCCAAACCCCAGGGTCCTACGAGCAGTACTTC
TRBJ1-4 TRBV24-1 . TRBD1 CATSKGARALGEKLFF TGTGCCACCAGTAAGGGGGCGAGGGCATTGGGTGAAAAACTGTTTTTT
TRBJ2-1 TRBV27 . TRBD2 CASSLPRGLVRNEQFF TGTGCCAGCAGTTTACCCAGAGGACTAGTGAGGAATGAGCAGTTCTTC
TRBJ2-7 TRBV5-1 few . CASSLLASLGSYEQYF TGCGCCAGCAGCCTACTCGCGTCACTAGGCTCCTACGAGCAGTACTTC
TRBJ1-5 TRBV7-2 . TRBD1 CASSKRTGESLPQHF TGTGCCAGCAGCAAGCGGACAGGGGAGTCTCTGCCCCAGCATTTT
TRBJ2-5 TRBV30 . . CAWNRASWETQYF TGTGCCTGGAACAGGGCCTCATGGGAGACCCAGTACTTC
TRBJ2-7 TRBV6-5 . . CASSYSEGPYEQYF TGTGCCAGCAGTTACTCGGAGGGCCCCTACGAGCAGTACTTC
TRBJ2-7 TRBV9 . . CASSPPSGVSYEQYF TGTGCCAGCAGCCCCCCGAGCGGTGTCTCCTACGAGCAGTACTTC
TRBJ2-3 TRBV19 . . CASSILAVTDTQYF TGTGCCAGTAGTATTTTGGCAGTCACAGATACGCAGTATTTT
TRBJ1-1 TRBV6-5 . . CASSSPSGGTTEAFF TGTGCCAGCAGTTCCCCTTCCGGGGGGACCACTGAAGCTTTCTTT
TRBJ1-2 TRBV4-2 . . CASSKGEGGNYGYTF TGTGCCAGCAGCAAAGGGGAGGGTGGAAACTATGGCTACACCTTC
TRBJ1-2 TRBV30 . TRBD1 CAWNPTGVYGYTF TGTGCCTGGAACCCGACAGGGGTATATGGCTACACCTTC
TRBJ2-7 TRBV4-2 . TRBD1 CASSRPGQGVHEQYF TGTGCCAGCAGTCGTCCGGGACAGGGTGTCCACGAGCAGTACTTC
TRBJ1-5 TRBV19 . . CASSIGGGRNQPQHF TGTGCCAGTAGTATAGGAGGGGGACGCAATCAGCCCCAGCATTTT
TRBJ1-1 TRBV6-5 once TRBD1 CASSRDRDSFF TGTGCCAGCAGCCGGGACAGGGATTCTTTCTTT
TRBJ1-2 TRBV28 . TRBD1 CATGTGGIYGYTF TGTGCCACCGGGACAGGGGGAATCTATGGCTACACCTTC